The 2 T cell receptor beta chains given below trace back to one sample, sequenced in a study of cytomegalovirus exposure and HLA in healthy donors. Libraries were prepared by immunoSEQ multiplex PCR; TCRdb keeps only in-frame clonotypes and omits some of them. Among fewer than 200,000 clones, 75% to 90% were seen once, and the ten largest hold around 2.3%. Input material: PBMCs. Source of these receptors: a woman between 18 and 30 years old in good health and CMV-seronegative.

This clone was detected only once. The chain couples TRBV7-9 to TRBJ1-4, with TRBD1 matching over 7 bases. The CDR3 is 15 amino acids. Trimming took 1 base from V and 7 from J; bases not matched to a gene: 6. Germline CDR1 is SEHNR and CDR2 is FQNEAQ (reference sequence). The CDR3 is CASSLGTGSSEKLFF. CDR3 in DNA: TGTGCCAGCAGCTTAGGGACAGGTTCCAGTGAAAAACTGTTTTTT.

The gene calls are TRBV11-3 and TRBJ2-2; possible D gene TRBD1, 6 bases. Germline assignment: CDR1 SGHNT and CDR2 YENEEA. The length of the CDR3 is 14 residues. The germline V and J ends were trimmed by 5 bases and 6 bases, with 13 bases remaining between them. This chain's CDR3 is CASSPIGGSGELFF. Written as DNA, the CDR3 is TGTGCCAGCAGCCCGATAGGGGGATCCGGGGAGCTGTTTTTT. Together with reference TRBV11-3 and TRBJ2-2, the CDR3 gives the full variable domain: EAGVVQSPRYKIIEKKQPVAFWCNPISGHNTLYWYLQNLGQGPELLIRYENEEAVDDSQLPKDRFSAERLKGVDSTLKIQPAELGDSAVYLCASSPIGGSGELFFGEGSRLTVL.